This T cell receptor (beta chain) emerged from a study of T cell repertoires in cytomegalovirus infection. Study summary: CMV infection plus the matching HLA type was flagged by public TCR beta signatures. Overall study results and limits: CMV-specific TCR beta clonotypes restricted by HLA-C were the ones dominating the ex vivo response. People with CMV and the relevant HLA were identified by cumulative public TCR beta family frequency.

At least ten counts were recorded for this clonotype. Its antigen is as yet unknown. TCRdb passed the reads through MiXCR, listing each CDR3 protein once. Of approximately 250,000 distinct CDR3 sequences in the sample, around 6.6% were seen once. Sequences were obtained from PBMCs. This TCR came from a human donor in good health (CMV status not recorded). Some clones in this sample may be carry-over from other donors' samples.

The CDR3 bases are TGTGCCAGCAGCCCAGGAAGAAGCAATCAGCCCCAGCATTTT. Its translation is CASSPGRSNQPQHF. This rearrangement joins TRBV28 to TRBJ1-5; D not certain. This CDR3 region has 14 residues. The V end was cut by 6 bases, the J end by 1 base, with 10 bases between. Germline loops: CDR1 MDHEN, CDR2 SYDVKM.